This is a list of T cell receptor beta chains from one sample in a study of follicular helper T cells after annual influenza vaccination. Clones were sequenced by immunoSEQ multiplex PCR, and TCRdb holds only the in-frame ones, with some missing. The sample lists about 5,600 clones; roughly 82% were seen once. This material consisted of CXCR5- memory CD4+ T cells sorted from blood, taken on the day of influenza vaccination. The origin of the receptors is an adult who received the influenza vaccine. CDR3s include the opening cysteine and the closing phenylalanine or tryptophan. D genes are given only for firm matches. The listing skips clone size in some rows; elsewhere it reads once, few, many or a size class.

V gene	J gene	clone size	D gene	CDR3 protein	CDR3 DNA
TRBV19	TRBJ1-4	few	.	CATSTPGQHSGKLFF	TGTGCCACTTCGACCCCGGGCCAACACTCCGGTAAACTGTTTTTT
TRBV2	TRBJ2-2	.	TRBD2	CASIPREGGTGELFF	TGTGCCAGCATTCCACGGGAGGGCGGCACCGGGGAGCTGTTTTTT
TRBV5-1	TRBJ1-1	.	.	CASSFEPTGGGTEAFF	TGCGCCAGCAGCTTCGAGCCGACAGGTGGAGGCACTGAAGCTTTCTTT
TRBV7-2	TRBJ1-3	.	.	CASSSSGRGSTGNTIYF	TGTGCCAGCAGCTCCAGCGGAAGGGGTTCGACTGGAAACACCATATATTTT
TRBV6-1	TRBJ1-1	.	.	CASSDRTQAFF	TGTGCCAGCAGTGACCGGACACAAGCTTTCTTT
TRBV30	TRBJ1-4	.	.	CAWTSGKTLFF	TGTGCCTGGACCTCCGGAAAGACACTGTTTTTT
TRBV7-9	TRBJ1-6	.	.	CASRKNSNSPLHF	TGTGCCAGCAGAAAGAACAGTAATTCACCCCTCCACTTT
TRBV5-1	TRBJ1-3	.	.	CASSPSGNTIYF	TGCGCCAGCAGCCCATCGGGAAACACCATATATTTT
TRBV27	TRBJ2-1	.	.	CASRTPIRSSYNEQFF	TGTGCCAGCAGGACACCAATACGGAGCTCCTACAATGAGCAGTTCTTC
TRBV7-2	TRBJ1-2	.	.	CASSLPRPGSGYTF	TGTGCCAGCAGCTTACCCCGCCCGGGTTCCGGCTACACCTTC
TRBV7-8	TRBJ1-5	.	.	CASSVGARGQPQHF	TGTGCCAGCAGCGTGGGGGCACGGGGTCAGCCCCAGCATTTT
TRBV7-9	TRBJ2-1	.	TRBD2	CASSLGGGDYPPQFF	TGTGCCAGCAGCCTTGGGGGGGGAGACTACCCACCGCAGTTCTTC
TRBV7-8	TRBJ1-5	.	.	CASSSRGGVGQPQHF	TGTGCCAGCAGCTCCCGGGGCGGGGTGGGTCAGCCCCAGCATTTT
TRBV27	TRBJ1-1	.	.	CASSADRIVSYTEAFF	TGTGCCAGCAGTGCGGACAGAATCGTGTCCTACACTGAAGCTTTCTTT
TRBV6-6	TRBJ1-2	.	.	CASSYRGREGYTF	TGTGCCAGCAGTTACCGAGGCCGGGAGGGCTACACCTTC
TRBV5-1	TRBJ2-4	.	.	CASSLDPDANIQYF	TGCGCCAGCAGCTTAGACCCCGACGCGAACATTCAGTACTTC
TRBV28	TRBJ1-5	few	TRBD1	CASSLRTGRQHF	TGTGCCAGCAGTTTAAGGACAGGGAGGCAGCATTTT
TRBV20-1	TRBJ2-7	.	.	CSARDSYEQYF	TGCAGTGCTAGAGACAGCTACGAGCAGTACTTC
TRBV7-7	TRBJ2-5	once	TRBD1	CASSLSRTGGLETQYF	TGTGCTAGCAGCTTATCACGGACAGGGGGTCTGGAGACCCAGTACTTC
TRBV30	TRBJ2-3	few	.	CAWSVGGTQYF	TGTGCCTGGAGTGTCGGTGGTACGCAGTATTTT
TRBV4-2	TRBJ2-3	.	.	CASSSRENTQYF	TGTGCCAGCAGCTCCCGGGAGAATACGCAGTATTTT
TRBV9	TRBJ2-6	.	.	CASSVEGSGANVLTF	TGTGCCAGCAGCGTAGAAGGCTCTGGGGCCAACGTCCTGACTTTC
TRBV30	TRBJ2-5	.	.	CAWSVLSWGETQYF	TGTGCCTGGAGTGTACTTAGCTGGGGGGAGACCCAGTACTTC
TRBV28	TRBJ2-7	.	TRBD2	CASSWGLAGPSYEQYF	TGTGCCAGCAGCTGGGGACTAGCGGGACCATCCTACGAGCAGTACTTC
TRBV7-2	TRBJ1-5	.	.	CASSPRGLSNQPQHF	TGTGCCAGCAGCCCCCGGGGCCTTAGCAATCAGCCCCAGCATTTT
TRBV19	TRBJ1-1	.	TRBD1	CASRILDRENTEAFF	TGTGCCAGTAGGATTTTGGACAGGGAGAACACTGAAGCTTTCTTT
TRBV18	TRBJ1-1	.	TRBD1	CASSPPRQGGGWNTEAFF	TGTGCCAGCTCACCTCCTAGACAGGGTGGTGGTTGGAACACTGAAGCTTTCTTT
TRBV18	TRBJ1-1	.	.	CASSPPVRGMNTEAFF	TGTGCCAGCTCACCACCTGTTCGGGGGATGAACACTGAAGCTTTCTTT
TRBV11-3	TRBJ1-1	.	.	CASSPDSLYTEAFF	TGTGCCAGCAGCCCCGACAGCCTCTACACTGAAGCTTTCTTT
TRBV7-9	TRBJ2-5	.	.	CASSLAYGGETQYF	TGTGCCAGCAGCTTAGCATATGGAGGAGAGACCCAGTACTTC
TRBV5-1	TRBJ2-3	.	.	CASSLVGGATDTQYF	TGCGCCAGCAGCTTGGTTGGGGGGGCCACAGATACGCAGTATTTT
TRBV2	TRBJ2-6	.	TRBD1	CASSRDRAGANVLTF	TGTGCCAGCAGTAGAGACAGGGCTGGGGCCAACGTCCTGACTTTC
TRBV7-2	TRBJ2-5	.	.	CASSLGGIETQYF	TGTGCCAGCAGCTTAGGGGGGATTGAGACCCAGTACTTC
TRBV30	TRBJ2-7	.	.	CAWSSGEQYF	TGTGCCTGGAGTTCAGGCGAGCAGTACTTC
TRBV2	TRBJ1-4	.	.	CASSEPRAGEKLFF	TGTGCCAGCAGTGAACCCAGGGCAGGGGAAAAACTGTTTTTT
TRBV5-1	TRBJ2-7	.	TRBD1	CASSQGGQGAYEQYF	TGCGCCAGCAGTCAGGGAGGTCAGGGGGCTTACGAGCAGTACTTC
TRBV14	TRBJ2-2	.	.	CASSQTGRAGELFF	TGTGCCAGCAGCCAGACAGGGAGGGCCGGGGAGCTGTTTTTT
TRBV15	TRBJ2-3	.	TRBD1	CATSRVRGLADTQYF	TGTGCCACCAGCAGAGTCAGGGGGCTGGCAGATACGCAGTATTTT
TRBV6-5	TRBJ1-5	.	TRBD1	CASRDRGNQPQHF	TGTGCCAGCAGGGACAGGGGGAATCAGCCCCAGCATTTT
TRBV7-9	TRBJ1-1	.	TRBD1	CASSHSPGGAEAFF	TGTGCCAGCAGCCACAGCCCAGGGGGCGCTGAAGCTTTCTTT
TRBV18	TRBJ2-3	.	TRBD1	CASSRGQGTDTQYF	TGTGCCAGCTCACGAGGACAGGGGACAGATACGCAGTATTTT
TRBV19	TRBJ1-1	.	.	CASSIGGQVNTEAFF	TGTGCCAGTAGTATAGGGGGGCAGGTGAACACTGAAGCTTTCTTT
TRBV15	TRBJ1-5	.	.	CATSRDAGGGGQPQHF	TGTGCCACCAGCAGAGATGCCGGGGGTGGGGGTCAGCCCCAGCATTTT
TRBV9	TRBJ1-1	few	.	CASSEGLNTEAFF	TGTGCCAGCAGTGAAGGACTGAACACTGAAGCTTTCTTT
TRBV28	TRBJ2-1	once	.	CASSPAGQGGYNEQFF	TGTGCCAGCAGCCCTGCCGGGCAGGGGGGCTACAATGAGCAGTTCTTC
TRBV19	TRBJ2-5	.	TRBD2	CASSRLAGAQETQYF	TGTGCCAGTAGTAGACTAGCGGGGGCCCAAGAGACCCAGTACTTC
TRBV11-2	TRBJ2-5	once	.	CASRGSRVGLQQETQYF	TGTGCCAGCAGAGGAAGCCGTGTCGGGCTACAACAAGAGACCCAGTACTTC
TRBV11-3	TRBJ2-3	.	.	CASSLTAADRTQYF	TGTGCCAGCAGCTTAACAGCAGCGGATAGGACGCAGTATTTT
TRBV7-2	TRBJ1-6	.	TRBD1	CASSLGQGKSPLHF	TGTGCCAGCAGCTTAGGACAGGGGAAGTCACCCCTCCACTTT
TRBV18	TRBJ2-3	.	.	CASSPKSPTDTQYF	TGTGCCAGCTCACCCAAATCCCCCACAGATACGCAGTATTTT
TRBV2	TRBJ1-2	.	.	CASSPGLPSRGYTF	TGTGCCAGCAGTCCGGGCCTCCCTAGTCGGGGCTACACCTTC
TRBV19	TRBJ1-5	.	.	CASSSGSGRVDQPQHF	TGTGCCAGTAGTAGTGGGTCGGGCAGGGTAGATCAGCCCCAGCATTTT
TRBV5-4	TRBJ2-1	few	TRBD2	CASSFRDSTGGNEQFF	TGTGCCAGCAGCTTTCGGGACTCGACGGGAGGCAATGAGCAGTTCTTC
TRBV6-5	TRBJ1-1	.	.	CASSTPPGAAFF	TGTGCCAGCAGTACCCCCCCGGGTGCAGCTTTCTTT
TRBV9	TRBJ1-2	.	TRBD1	CASSAGQGARYGYTF	TGTGCCAGCAGCGCCGGACAGGGGGCACGGTATGGCTACACCTTC
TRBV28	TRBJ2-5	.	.	CASSYTTGVGQYF	TGTGCCAGCAGCTACACGACAGGAGTAGGCCAGTACTTC
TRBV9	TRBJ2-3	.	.	CASSVESYGGGGPQYF	TGTGCCAGCAGCGTAGAAAGCTATGGGGGAGGGGGCCCGCAGTATTTT